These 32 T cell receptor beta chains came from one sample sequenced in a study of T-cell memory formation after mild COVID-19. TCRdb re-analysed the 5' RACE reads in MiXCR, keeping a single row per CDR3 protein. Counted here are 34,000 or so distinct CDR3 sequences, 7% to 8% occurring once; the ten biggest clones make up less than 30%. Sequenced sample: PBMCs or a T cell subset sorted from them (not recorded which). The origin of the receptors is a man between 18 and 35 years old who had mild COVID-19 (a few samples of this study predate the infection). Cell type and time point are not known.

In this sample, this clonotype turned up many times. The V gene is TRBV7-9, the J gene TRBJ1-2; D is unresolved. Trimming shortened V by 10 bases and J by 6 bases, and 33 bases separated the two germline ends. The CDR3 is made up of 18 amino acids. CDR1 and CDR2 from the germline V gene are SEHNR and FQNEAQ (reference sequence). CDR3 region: CATGSKVSRTPRIDGYTF. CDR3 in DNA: TGTGCCACTGGTTCGAAGGTGTCGCGTACTCCTAGAATCGATGGCTACACCTTC.

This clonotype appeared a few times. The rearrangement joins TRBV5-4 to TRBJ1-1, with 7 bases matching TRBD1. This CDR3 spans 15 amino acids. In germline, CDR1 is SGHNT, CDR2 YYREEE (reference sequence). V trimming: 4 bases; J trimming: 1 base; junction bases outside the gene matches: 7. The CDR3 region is CASSVQGLGNTEAFF. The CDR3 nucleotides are TGTGCCAGCAGCGTACAGGGGTTGGGGAACACTGAAGCTTTCTTT.

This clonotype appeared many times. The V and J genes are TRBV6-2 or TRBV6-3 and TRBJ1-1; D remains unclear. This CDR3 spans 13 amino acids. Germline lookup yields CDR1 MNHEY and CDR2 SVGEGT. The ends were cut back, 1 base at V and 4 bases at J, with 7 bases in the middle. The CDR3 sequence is CASSYWDFTEAFF. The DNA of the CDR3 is TGTGCCAGCAGTTACTGGGATTTCACTGAAGCTTTCTTT.

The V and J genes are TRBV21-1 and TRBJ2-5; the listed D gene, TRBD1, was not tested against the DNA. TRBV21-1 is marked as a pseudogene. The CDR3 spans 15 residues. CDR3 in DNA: TGTGCCAGCAGCAAAGGGGACAGGGGGCAAGAGACCCAGTACTTC. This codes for CASSKGDRGQETQYF.

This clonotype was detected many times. CDR3: CAISLGQSPANEKLFF. CDR3 DNA sequence: TGTGCCATCAGTTTGGGACAGAGCCCTGCTAATGAAAAACTGTTTTTT. V gene TRBV10-3 combines with J gene TRBJ1-4; 7 nucleotides line up with TRBD1. The CDR3 contains 16 residues. J lost 3 bases, V lost 5 bases, and 9 bases had no gene match. The germline gives CDR1 ENHRY, CDR2 SYGVKD.

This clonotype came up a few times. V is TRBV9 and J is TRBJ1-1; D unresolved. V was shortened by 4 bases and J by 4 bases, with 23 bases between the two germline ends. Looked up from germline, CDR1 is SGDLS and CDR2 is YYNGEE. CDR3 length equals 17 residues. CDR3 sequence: CASSYPESTLPGTEAFF. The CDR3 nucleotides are TGTGCCAGCAGCTACCCCGAGAGTACCCTCCCCGGCACTGAAGCTTTCTTT.

The CDR3 spells CASSQDLDGGYGYTF. As DNA, the CDR3 is TGCGCCAGCAGCCAAGATCTAGACGGGGGCTATGGCTACACCTTC. The chain employs TRBV4-3 and TRBJ1-2; a possible D gene is TRBD1 (5 bases). The germline V gene has CDR1 LGHNA and CDR2 YSLEER. The CDR3 runs 15 residues. Trimming left V 0 bases short and J 4 bases short, with 12 bases between.

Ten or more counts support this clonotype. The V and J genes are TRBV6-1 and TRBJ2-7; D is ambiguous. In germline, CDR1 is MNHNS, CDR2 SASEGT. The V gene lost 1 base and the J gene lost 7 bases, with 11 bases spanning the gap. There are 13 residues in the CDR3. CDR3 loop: CASSEVISREQYV. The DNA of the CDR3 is TGTGCCAGCAGTGAAGTAATATCTAGGGAGCAGTACGTC.

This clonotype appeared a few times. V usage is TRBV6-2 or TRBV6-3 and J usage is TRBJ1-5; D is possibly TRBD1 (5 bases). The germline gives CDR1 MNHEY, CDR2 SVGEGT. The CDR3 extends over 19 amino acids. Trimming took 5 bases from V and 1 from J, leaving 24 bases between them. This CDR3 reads CASSTNYRDSRGSNQPQHF. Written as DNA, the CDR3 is TGTGCCAGCAGTACAAACTACCGGGACTCACGGGGGAGCAATCAGCCCCAGCATTTT.

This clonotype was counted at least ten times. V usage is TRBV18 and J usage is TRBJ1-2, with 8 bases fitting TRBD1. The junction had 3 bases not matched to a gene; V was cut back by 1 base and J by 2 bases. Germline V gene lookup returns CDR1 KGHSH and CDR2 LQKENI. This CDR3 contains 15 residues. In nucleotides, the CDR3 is TGTGCCAGCTCACCACGACAGGGGAGCAACTATGGCTACACCTTC. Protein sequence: CASSPRQGSNYGYTF.

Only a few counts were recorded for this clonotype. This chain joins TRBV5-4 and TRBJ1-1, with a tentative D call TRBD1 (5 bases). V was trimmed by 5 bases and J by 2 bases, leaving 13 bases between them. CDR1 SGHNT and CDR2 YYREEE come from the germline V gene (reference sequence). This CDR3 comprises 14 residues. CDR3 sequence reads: CASRPDSDNTEAFF. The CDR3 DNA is TGTGCCAGCAGACCCGACAGTGACAACACTGAAGCTTTCTTT.

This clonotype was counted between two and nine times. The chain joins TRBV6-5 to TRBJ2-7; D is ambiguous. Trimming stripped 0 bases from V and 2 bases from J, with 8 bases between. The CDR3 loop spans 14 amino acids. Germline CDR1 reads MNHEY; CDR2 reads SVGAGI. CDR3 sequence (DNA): TGTGCCAGCAGTTACTCGACGAAAACCTACGAGCAGTACTTC. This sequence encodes CASSYSTKTYEQYF.

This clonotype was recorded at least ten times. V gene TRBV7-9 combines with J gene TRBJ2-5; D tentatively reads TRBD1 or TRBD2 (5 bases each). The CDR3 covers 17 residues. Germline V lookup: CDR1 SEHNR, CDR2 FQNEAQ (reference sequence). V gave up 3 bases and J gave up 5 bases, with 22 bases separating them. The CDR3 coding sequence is TGTGCCAGCAGCTTTCCAGTTACCGGGACCAAAGGGGAGACCCAGTACTTC. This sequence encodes CASSFPVTGTKGETQYF.

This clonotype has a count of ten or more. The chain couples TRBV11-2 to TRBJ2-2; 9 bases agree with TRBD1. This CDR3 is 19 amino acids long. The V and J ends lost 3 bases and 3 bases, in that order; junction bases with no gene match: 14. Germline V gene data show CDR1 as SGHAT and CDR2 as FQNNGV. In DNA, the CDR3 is TGTGCCAGCAGCTTTTCCATATACAGGGGGCGCGTGTACACCGGGGAGCTGTTTTTT. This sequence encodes CASSFSIYRGRVYTGELFF.

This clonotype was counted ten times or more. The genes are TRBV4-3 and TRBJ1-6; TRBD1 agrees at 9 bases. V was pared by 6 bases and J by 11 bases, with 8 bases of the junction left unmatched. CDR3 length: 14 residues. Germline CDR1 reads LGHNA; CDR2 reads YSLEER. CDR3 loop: CASSSGTGYPPLHF. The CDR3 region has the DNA TGCGCCAGCAGTTCCGGGACAGGGTATCCACCCCTCCACTTT.

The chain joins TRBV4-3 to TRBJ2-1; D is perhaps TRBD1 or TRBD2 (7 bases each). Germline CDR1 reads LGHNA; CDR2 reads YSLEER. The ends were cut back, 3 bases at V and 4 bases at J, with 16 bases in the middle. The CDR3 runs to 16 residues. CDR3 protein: CASSQGEGQLYNEQFF. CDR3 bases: TGCGCCAGCAGCCAGGGGGAGGGACAGCTTTACAATGAGCAGTTCTTC.

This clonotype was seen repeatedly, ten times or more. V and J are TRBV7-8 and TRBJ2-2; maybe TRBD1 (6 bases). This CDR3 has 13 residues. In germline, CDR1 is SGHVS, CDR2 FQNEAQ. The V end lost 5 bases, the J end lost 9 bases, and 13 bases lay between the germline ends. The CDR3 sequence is CASSPWTERELFF. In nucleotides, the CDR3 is TGTGCCAGCAGCCCCTGGACAGAACGGGAGCTGTTTTTT.

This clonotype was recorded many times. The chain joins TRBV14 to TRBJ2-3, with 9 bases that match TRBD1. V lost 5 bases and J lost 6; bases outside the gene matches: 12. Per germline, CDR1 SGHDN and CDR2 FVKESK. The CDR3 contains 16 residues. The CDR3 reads CASSTVQGQGVDTQYF. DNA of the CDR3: TGTGCCAGCAGCACCGTCCAGGGACAGGGAGTCGATACGCAGTATTTT.

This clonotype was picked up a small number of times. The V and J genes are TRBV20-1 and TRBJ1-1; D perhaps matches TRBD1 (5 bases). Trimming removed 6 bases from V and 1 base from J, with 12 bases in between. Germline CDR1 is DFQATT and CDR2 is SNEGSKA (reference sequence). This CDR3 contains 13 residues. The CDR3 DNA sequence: TGCAGTGCGTGGGACGGGGAGAACACTGAAGCTTTCTTT. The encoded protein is CSAWDGENTEAFF.

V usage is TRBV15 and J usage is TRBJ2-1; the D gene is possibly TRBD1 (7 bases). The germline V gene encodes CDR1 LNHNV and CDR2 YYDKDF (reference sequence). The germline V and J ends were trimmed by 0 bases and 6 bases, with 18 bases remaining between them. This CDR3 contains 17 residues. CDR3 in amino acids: CATSRDTARQGGNEQFF. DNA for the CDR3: TGTGCCACCAGCAGAGACACGGCAAGACAGGGAGGCAATGAGCAGTTCTTC. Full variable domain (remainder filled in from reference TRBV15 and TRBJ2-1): DAMVIQNPRYQVTQFGKPVTLSCSQTLNHNVMYWYQQKSSQAPKLLFHYYDKDFNNEADTPDNFQSRRPNTSFCFLDIRSPGLGDTAMYLCATSRDTARQGGNEQFFGPGTRLTVL.

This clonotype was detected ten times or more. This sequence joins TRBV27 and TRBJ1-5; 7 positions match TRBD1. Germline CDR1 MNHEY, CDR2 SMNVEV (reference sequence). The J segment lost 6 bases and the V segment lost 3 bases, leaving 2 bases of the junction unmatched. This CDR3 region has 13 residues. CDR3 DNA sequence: TGTGCCAGCAGTTTTGAGGGGGCTCAGCCCCAGCATTTT. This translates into CASSFEGAQPQHF.

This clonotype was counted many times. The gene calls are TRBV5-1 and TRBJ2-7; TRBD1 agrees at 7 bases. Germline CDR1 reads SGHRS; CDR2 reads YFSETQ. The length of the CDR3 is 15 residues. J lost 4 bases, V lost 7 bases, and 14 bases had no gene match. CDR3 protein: CASAAQAGGLYEQYF. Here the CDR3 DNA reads TGCGCCAGCGCCGCTCAGGCAGGGGGTTTGTACGAGCAGTACTTC.

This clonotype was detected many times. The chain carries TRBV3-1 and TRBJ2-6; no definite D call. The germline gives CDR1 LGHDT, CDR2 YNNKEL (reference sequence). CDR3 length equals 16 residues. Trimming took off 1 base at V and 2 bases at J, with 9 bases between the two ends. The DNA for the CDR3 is TGTGCCAGCAGCCAAGCGTGGGTGACTGGGGCCAACGTCCTGACTTTC. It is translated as CASSQAWVTGANVLTF.

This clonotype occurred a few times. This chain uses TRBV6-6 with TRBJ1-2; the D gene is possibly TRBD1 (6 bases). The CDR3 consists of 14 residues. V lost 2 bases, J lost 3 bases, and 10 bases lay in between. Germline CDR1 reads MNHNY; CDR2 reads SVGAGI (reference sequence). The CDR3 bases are TGTGCCAGCAGTTACCAACAGGGATACTATGGCTACACCTTC. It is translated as CASSYQQGYYGYTF.

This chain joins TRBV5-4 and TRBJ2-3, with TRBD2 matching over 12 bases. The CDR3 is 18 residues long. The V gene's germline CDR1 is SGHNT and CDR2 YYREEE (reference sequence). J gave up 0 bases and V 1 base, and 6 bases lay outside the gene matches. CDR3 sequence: CASSLKLAGGQSTDTQYF. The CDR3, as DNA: TGTGCCAGCAGCTTGAAGCTAGCGGGGGGGCAAAGCACAGATACGCAGTATTTT.

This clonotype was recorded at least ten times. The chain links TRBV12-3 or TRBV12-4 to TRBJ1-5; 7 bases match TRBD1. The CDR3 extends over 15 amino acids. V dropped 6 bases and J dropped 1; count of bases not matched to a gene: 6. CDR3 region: CASRIGTASNQPQHF. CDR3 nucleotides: TGTGCCAGCAGGATCGGGACAGCCAGCAATCAGCCCCAGCATTTT.

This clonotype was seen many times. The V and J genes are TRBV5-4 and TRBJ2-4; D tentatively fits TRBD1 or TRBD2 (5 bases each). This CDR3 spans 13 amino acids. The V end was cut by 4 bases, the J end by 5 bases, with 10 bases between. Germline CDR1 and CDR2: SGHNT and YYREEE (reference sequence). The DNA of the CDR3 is TGTGCCAGCAGCCTCGGGACGGAAAACATTCAGTACTTC. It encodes CASSLGTENIQYF. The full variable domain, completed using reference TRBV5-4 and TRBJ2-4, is ETGVTQSPTHLIKTRGQQVTLRCSSQSGHNTVSWYQQALGQGPQFIFQYYREEENGRGNFPPRFSGLQFPNYSSELNVNALELDDSALYLCASSLGTENIQYFGAGTRLSVL.

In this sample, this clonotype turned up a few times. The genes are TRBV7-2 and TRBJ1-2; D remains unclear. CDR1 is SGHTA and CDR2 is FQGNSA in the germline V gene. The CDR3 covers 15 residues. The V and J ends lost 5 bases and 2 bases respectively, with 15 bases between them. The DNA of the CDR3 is TGTGCCAGCAGCGACTACCACATTCGGAACTATGGCTACACCTTC. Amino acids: CASSDYHIRNYGYTF.

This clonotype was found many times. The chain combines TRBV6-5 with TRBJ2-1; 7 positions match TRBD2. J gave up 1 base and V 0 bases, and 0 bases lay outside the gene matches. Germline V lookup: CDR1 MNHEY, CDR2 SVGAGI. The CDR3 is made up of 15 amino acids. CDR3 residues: CASSYSGGSYNEQFF. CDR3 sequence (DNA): TGTGCCAGCAGTTACTCGGGGGGGTCCTACAATGAGCAGTTCTTC.

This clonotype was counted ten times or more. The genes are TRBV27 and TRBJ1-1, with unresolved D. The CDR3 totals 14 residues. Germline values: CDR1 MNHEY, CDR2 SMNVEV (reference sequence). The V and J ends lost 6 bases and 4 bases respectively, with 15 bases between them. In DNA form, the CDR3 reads TGTGCCAGCAGCCGAGAAGGGTGGGGCACTGAAGCTTTCTTT. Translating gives CASSREGWGTEAFF.

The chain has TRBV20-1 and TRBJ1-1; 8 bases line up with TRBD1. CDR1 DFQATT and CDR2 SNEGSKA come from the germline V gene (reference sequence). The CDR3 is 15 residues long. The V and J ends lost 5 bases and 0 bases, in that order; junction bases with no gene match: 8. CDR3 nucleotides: TGCAGTGCTTATACCGGGACAGGAATGAACACTGAAGCTTTCTTT. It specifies CSAYTGTGMNTEAFF.

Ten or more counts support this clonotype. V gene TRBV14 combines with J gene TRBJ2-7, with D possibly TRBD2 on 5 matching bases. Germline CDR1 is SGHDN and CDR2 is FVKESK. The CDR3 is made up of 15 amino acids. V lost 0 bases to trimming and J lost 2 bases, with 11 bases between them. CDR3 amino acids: CASSQEIRGAYEQYV. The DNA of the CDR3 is TGTGCCAGCAGCCAAGAGATTCGGGGTGCCTACGAGCAGTACGTC.